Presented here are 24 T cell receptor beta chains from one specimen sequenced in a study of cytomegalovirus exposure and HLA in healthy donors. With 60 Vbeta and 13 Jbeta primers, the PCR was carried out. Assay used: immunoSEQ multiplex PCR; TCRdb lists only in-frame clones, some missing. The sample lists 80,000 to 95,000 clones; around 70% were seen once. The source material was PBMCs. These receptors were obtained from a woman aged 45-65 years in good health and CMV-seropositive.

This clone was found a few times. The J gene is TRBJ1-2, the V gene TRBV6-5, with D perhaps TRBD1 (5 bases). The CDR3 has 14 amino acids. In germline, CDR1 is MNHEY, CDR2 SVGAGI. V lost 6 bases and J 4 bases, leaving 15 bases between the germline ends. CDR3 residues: CASRGGPETYGYTF. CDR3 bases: TGTGCCAGCAGGGGGGGTCCGGAAACCTATGGCTACACCTTC.

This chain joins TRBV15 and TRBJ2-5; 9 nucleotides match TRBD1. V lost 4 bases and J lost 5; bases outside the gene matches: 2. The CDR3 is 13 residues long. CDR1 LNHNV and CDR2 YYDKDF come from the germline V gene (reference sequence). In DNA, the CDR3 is TGTGCCACCAGCACTGGACAGGGGGAGACCCAGTACTTC. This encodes CATSTGQGETQYF.

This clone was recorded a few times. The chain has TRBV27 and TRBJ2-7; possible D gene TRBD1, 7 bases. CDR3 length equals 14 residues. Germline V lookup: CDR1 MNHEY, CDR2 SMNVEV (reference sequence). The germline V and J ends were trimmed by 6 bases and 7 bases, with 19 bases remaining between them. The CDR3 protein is CASSRGTARSEQYF. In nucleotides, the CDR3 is TGTGCCAGCAGCCGCGGGACAGCCAGGTCGGAGCAGTACTTC.

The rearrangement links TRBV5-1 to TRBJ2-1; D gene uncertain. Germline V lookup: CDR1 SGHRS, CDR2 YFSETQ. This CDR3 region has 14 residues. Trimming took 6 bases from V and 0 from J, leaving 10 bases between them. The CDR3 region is CASKQVSSYNEQFF. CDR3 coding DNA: TGCGCCAGCAAGCAAGTCTCCTCCTACAATGAGCAGTTCTTC.

The CDR3 spells CASSEGPGGTQYF. The CDR3 coding sequence is TGTGCCAGCAGTGAAGGCCCGGGGGGGACCCAGTACTTC. This chain joins TRBV2 and TRBJ2-5; 7 nucleotides match TRBD2. The ends lost 1 base at V and 7 bases at J; junction bases unmatched: 3. Germline-derived CDR1 and CDR2 are SNHLY and FYNNEI. The CDR3 runs 13 residues.

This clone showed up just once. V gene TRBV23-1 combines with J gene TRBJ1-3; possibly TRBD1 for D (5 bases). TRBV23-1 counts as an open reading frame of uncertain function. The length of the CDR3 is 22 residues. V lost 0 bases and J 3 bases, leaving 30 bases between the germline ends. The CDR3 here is CASSQSIVAPQMTENSGNTIYF. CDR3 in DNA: TGCGCCAGCAGTCAATCGATTGTTGCCCCCCAAATGACAGAGAATAGTGGAAACACCATATATTTT.

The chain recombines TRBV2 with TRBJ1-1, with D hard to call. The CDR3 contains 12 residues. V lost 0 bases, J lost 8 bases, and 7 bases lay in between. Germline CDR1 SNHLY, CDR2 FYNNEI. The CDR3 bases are TGTGCCAGCAGTGAAGCCGGCAGGGAAGCTTTCTTT. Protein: CASSEAGREAFF. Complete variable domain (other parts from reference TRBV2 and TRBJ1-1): EPEVTQTPSHQVTQMGQEVILRCVPISNHLYFYWYRQILGQKVEFLVSFYNNEISEKSEIFDDQFSVERPDGSNFTLKIRSTKLEDSAMYFCASSEAGREAFFGQGTRLTVV.

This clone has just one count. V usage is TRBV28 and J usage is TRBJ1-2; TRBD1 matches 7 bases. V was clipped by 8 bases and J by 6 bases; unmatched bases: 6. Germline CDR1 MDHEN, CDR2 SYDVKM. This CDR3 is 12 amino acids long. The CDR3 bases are TGTGCCAGCTGGGGACAGCTTGATGGCTACACCTTC. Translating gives CASWGQLDGYTF.

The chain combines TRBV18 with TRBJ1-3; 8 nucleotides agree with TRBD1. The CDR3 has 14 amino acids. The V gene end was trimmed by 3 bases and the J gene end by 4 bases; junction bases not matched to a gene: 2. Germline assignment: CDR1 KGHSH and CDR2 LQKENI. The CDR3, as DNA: TGTGCCAGCTCACCGACAGGGGAAGGAAACACCATATATTTT. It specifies CASSPTGEGNTIYF. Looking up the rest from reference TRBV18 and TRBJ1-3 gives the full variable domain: NAGVMQNPRHLVRRRGQEARLRCSPMKGHSHVYWYRQLPEEGLKFMVYLQKENIIDESGMPKERFSAEFPKEGPSILRIQQVVRGDSAAYFCASSPTGEGNTIYFGEGSWLTVV.

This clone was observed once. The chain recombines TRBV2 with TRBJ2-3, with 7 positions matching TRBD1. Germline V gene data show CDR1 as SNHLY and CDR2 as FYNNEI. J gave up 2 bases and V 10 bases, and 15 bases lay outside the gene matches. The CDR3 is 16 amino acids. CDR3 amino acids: CAINPRTDRDTDTQYF. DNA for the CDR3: TGTGCCATTAATCCCCGGACAGACAGGGACACAGATACGCAGTATTTT.

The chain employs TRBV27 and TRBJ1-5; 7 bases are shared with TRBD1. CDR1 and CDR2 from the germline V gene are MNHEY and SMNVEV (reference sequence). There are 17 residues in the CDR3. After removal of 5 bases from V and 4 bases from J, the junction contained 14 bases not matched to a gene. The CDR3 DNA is TGTGCCAGCAGTCCGGAGACTGACAGGGAACTTAATCAGCCCCAGCATTTT. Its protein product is CASSPETDRELNQPQHF.

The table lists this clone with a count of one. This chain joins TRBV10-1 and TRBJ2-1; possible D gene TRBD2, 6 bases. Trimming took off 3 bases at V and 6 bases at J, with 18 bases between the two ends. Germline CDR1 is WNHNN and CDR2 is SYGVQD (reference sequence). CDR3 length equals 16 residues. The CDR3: CASSDTRGRRFNEQFF. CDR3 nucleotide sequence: TGCGCCAGCAGTGATACAAGAGGGAGGAGGTTCAATGAGCAGTTCTTC.

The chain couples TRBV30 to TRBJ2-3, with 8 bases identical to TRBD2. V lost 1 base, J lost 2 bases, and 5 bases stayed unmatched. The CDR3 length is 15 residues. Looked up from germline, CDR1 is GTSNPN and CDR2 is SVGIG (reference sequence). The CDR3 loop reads CAWSALSGVTDTQYF. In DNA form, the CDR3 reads TGTGCCTGGAGTGCACTTAGCGGGGTCACAGATACGCAGTATTTT. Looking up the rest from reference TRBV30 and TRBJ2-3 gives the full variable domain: SQTIHQWPATLVQPVGSPLSLECTVEGTSNPNLYWYRQAAGRGLQLLFYSVGIGQISSEVPQNLSASRPQDRQFILSSKKLLLSDSGFYLCAWSALSGVTDTQYFGPGTRLTVL.

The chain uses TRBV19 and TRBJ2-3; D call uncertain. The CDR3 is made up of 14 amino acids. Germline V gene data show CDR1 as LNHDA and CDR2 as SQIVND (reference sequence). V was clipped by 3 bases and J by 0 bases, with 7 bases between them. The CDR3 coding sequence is TGTGCCAGTAGTATCGTCAGTAGCACAGATACGCAGTATTTT. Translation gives CASSIVSSTDTQYF.

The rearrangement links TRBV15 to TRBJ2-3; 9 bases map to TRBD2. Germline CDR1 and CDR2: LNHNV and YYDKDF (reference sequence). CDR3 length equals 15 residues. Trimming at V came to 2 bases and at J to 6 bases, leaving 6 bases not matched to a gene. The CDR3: CATSRSKTSGDTQYF. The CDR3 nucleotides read TGTGCCACCAGCAGATCCAAGACTAGCGGCGATACGCAGTATTTT. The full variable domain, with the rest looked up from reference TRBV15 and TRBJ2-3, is DAMVIQNPRYQVTQFGKPVTLSCSQTLNHNVMYWYQQKSSQAPKLLFHYYDKDFNNEADTPDNFQSRRPNTSFCFLDIRSPGLGDTAMYLCATSRSKTSGDTQYFGPGTRLTVL.

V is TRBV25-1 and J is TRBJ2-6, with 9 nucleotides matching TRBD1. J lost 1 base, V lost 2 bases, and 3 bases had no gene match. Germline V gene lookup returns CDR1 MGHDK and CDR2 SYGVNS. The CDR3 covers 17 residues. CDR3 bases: TGTGCCAGCAGTGAAACAGGGGGCGCATCTGGGGCCAACGTCCTGACTTTC. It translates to CASSETGGASGANVLTF. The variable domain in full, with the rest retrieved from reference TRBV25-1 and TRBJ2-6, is EADIYQTPRYLVIGTGKKITLECSQTMGHDKMYWYQQDPGMELHLIHYSYGVNSTEKGDLSSESTVSRIRTEHFPLTLESARPSHTSQYLCASSETGGASGANVLTFGAGSRLTVL.

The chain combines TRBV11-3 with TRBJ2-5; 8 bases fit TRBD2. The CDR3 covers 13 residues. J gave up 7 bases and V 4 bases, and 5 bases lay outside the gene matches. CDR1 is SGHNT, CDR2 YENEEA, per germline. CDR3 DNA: TGTGCCAGCAGCTCCGGGACTAGAATGACCCAGTACTTC. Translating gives CASSSGTRMTQYF.

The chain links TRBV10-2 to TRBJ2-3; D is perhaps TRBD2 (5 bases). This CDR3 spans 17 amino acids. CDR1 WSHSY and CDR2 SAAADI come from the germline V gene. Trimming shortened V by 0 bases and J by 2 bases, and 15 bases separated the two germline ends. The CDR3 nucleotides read TGCGCCAGCAGTGAGTCGTGGGCTAGGAGGTCCACAGATACGCAGTATTTT. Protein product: CASSESWARRSTDTQYF.

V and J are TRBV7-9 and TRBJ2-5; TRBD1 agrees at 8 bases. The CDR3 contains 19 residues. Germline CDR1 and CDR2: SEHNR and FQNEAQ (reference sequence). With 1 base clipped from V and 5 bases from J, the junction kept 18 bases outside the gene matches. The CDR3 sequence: CASSLGYLRTGPSEETQYF. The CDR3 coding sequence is TGTGCCAGCAGCTTAGGTTACCTCAGGACAGGGCCCTCCGAGGAGACCCAGTACTTC.

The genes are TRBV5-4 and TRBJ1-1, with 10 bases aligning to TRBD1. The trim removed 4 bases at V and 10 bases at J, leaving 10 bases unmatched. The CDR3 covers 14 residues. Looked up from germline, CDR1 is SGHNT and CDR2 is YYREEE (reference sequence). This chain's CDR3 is CASSMDRGFSGAFF. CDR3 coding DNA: TGTGCCAGCAGCATGGACAGGGGGTTTAGTGGAGCTTTCTTT.

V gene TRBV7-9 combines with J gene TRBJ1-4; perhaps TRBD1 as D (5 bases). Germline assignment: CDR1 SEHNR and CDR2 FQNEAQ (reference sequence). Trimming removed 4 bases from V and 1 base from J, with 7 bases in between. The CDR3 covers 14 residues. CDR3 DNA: TGTGCCAGCAGCTATGACAGAACTAATGAAAAACTGTTTTTT. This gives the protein CASSYDRTNEKLFF.

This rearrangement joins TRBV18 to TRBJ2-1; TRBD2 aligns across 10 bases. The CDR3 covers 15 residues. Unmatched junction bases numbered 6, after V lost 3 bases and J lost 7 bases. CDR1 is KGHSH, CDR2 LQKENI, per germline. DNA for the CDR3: TGTGCCAGCTCACCCCCTAGCGGGAGTAGGAATGAGCAGTTCTTC. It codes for CASSPPSGSRNEQFF.

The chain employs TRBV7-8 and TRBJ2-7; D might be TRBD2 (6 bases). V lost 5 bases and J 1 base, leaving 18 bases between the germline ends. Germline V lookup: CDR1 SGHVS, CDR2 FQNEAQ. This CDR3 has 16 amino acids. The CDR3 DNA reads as TGTGCCAGCAGCAGTAGCGGTTGGACGGCTTCCTACGAGCAGTACTTC. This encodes CASSSSGWTASYEQYF.

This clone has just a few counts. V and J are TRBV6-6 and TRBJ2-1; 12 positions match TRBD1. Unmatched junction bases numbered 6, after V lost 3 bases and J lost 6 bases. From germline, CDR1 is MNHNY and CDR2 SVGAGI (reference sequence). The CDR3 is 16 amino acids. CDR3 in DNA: TGTGCCAGCAGTTATTCCGGGACAGGGGGCCCCAATGAGCAGTTCTTC. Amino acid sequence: CASSYSGTGGPNEQFF.